Below are 18 T cell receptor beta chains sequenced from a single sample in a study of human T cells and chemical hapten exposure. TCRdb processed the RACE reads anew with MiXCR; each CDR3 protein has one entry. The sample has about 50,000 distinct CDR3 sequences; 4.3% are singletons. Time point: healthy volunteer bleed at 2 weeks. The total RNA was obtained from whole blood that was not fractionated. The sequencing sample was made of whole blood. All receptors come from a female donor in good health. Some clones in this sample may be carry-over from other donors' samples.

The rearrangement links TRBV19 to TRBJ1-5; D is unclear. Trimming shortened V by 3 bases and J by 3 bases, and 12 bases separated the two germline ends. The germline V gene has CDR1 LNHDA and CDR2 SQIVND (reference sequence). The CDR3 is 15 amino acids. This chain's CDR3 is CASSINSSPNQPQHF. The CDR3, as DNA: TGTGCCAGTAGTATTAACAGTTCCCCCAATCAGCCCCAGCATTTT.

This chain links TRBV20-1 with TRBJ1-5, with unresolved D. This CDR3 has 12 amino acids. The V end was cut by 2 bases, the J end by 5 bases, with 7 bases between. Germline CDR1 reads DFQATT; CDR2 reads SNEGSKA (reference sequence). CDR3 loop: CSARSWDQPQHF. In DNA, the CDR3 is TGCAGTGCTAGATCTTGGGATCAGCCCCAGCATTTT.

This clonotype was detected many times. V is TRBV29-1 and J is TRBJ2-6; the D gene is possibly TRBD2 (6 bases). Germline V gene sequence: CDR1 SQVTM, CDR2 ANQGSEA. This CDR3 contains 13 residues. V lost 5 bases, J lost 4 bases, and 9 bases lay in between. CDR3 nucleotide sequence: TGCAGCGTTCGCGCGGGGGGGGCCAACGTCCTGACTTTC. It translates to CSVRAGGANVLTF.

In this sample, this clonotype turned up many times. The chain recombines TRBV28 with TRBJ2-5; D is undetermined. V was cut by 7 bases and J by 7 bases, with 19 bases left in between. Germline CDR1 MDHEN, CDR2 SYDVKM. This CDR3 has 14 residues. The DNA of the CDR3 is TGTGCCAGCACCCTCTCCCTGGGCCCAGGGACCCAGTACTTC. It translates to CASTLSLGPGTQYF.

In its sample, this clonotype was seen many times. The gene calls are TRBV5-1 and TRBJ1-2; 8 bases match TRBD1. The J segment lost 2 bases and the V segment lost 4 bases, leaving 10 bases of the junction unmatched. This CDR3 is built from 16 residues. Germline loops: CDR1 SGHRS, CDR2 YFSETQ. CDR3 residues: CASSNKGAGGNYGYTF. For the CDR3, the DNA is TGCGCCAGCAGCAACAAGGGGGCAGGGGGCAACTATGGCTACACCTTC.

In its sample, this clonotype was seen many times. V usage is TRBV6-2 or TRBV6-3 and J usage is TRBJ2-3; no reliable D call. V was pared by 4 bases and J by 0 bases, with 11 bases between. Germline CDR1 and CDR2: MNHEY and SVGEGT. The CDR3 runs 15 residues. Here the CDR3 DNA reads TGTGCCAGCAGTTCCGGACGGGCTAGCACAGATACGCAGTATTTT. Amino acids: CASSSGRASTDTQYF.

Ten or more counts support this clonotype. The V gene is TRBV27, the J gene TRBJ2-7; 10 bases line up with TRBD2. The J segment lost 7 bases and the V segment lost 6 bases, leaving 15 bases of the junction unmatched. Germline assignment: CDR1 MNHEY and CDR2 SMNVEV (reference sequence). This CDR3 comprises 16 residues. This CDR3 is CASSVTGPERGGEQYF. In nucleotides, the CDR3 is TGTGCCAGCAGCGTGACAGGGCCTGAGCGGGGGGGGGAGCAGTACTTC.

This clonotype was picked up many times. J is TRBJ1-1 and V is TRBV21-1; the D call TRBD1 from the table was never checked on the DNA. TRBV21-1 is deemed a pseudogene. The CDR3 loop spans 13 amino acids. CDR3 amino acids: CASQKGGGAEAFF. Written as DNA, the CDR3 is TGTGCCAGCCAAAAGGGGGGCGGGGCTGAAGCTTTCTTT.

As concerns this clonotype: A much larger clonotype is one base distant, so this may be a read error. Lacking the conserved final phenylalanine or tryptophan, this CDR3 likely reflects a read error. This sequence joins TRBV7-9 and TRBJ1-1; D call uncertain. The CDR3 extends over 12 amino acids. Looked up from germline, CDR1 is SEHNR and CDR2 is FQNEAQ (reference sequence). Trimming removed 5 bases from V and 8 bases from J, with 12 bases in between. In DNA form, the CDR3 reads TGTGCCAGCAGCCTTATGGGCCCCGAAGCTTTCTCT. This gives the protein CASSLMGPEAFS.

At least ten counts were recorded for this clonotype. The V call is TRBV5-1, the J call TRBJ2-3, with 10 bases matching TRBD1. Germline CDR1 reads SGHRS; CDR2 reads YFSETQ. The V segment lost 0 bases and the J segment 6 bases; nucleotides outside the gene matches: 7. The CDR3 consists of 16 residues. CDR3 DNA: TGCGCCAGCAGCTTGGTGCCGACAGGGGGCTGGGATACGCAGTATTTT. Protein product: CASSLVPTGGWDTQYF.

This clonotype occurred many times. The genes are TRBV7-8 and TRBJ2-7, with 7 bases matching TRBD1. The trim removed 5 bases at V and 6 bases at J, leaving 10 bases unmatched. The CDR3 length is 14 residues. Germline lookup yields CDR1 SGHVS and CDR2 FQNEAQ. The CDR3 DNA sequence: TGTGCCAGCAGCCGGGACAGCTTGACGGGCGAGCAGTACTTC. The encoded protein is CASSRDSLTGEQYF.

Ten or more counts support this clonotype. The rearrangement links TRBV12-3 or TRBV12-4 to TRBJ2-7; 11 bases are a match to TRBD2. The CDR3 runs 16 residues. After removal of 5 bases from V and 3 bases from J, the junction contained 9 bases not matched to a gene. Written as DNA, the CDR3 is TGTGCCAGCAGTCCCCCCCTAGCGGGGGGCCTCTACGAGCAGTACTTC. It specifies CASSPPLAGGLYEQYF.

This clonotype was seen many times. V is TRBV29-1 and J is TRBJ1-1, with TRBD1 matching 10 bases. Germline loops: CDR1 SQVTM, CDR2 ANQGSEA. The V segment lost 4 bases and the J segment 3 bases; nucleotides outside the gene matches: 5. The length of the CDR3 is 14 residues. In nucleotides, the CDR3 is TGCAGCGTTGGACAGGGGGCTATAGACACTGAAGCTTTCTTT. It yields the protein CSVGQGAIDTEAFF. The variable domain in full, completed from reference TRBV29-1 and TRBJ1-1, reads SAVISQKPSRDICQRGTSLTIQCQVDSQVTMMFWYRQQPGQSLTLIATANQGSEATYESGFVIDKFPISRPNLTFSTLTVSNMSPEDSSIYLCSVGQGAIDTEAFFGQGTRLTVV.

Many counts were recorded for this clonotype. V gene TRBV28 combines with J gene TRBJ2-4; either TRBD1 or TRBD2 may supply D (6 bases each). The CDR3 runs 19 residues. Trimming left V 3 bases short and J 0 bases short, with 21 bases between. Looked up from germline, CDR1 is MDHEN and CDR2 is SYDVKM. CDR3 loop: CASSLGLKWGAQAKNIQYF. DNA for the CDR3: TGTGCCAGCAGTTTGGGCTTGAAATGGGGGGCACAAGCCAAAAACATTCAGTACTTC.

This clonotype was seen many times. The chain links TRBV3-1 to TRBJ1-2; TRBD1 might be the D (5 bases). This CDR3 has 13 amino acids. Trimming removed 1 base at V and 8 bases at J, with 11 bases between. CDR1 LGHDT and CDR2 YNNKEL come from the germline V gene (reference sequence). CDR3 coding DNA: TGTGCCAGCAGCCAAGCAGGGTTCGGGGGCTACACCTTC. This codes for CASSQAGFGGYTF.

The chain links TRBV28 to TRBJ2-3; TRBD2 matches 9 bases. Trimming at V came to 4 bases and at J to 6 bases, leaving 5 bases not matched to a gene. Germline V gene sequence: CDR1 MDHEN, CDR2 SYDVKM. The CDR3 length is 14 residues. CDR3 bases: TGTGCCAGCAGTTCAGGCGGGGGGGTGGATACGCAGTATTTT. Protein sequence: CASSSGGGVDTQYF.

The rearrangement uses TRBV11-3 and TRBJ2-5; the D call may be TRBD1 or TRBD2 (5 bases each). The CDR3 totals 13 residues. Germline values: CDR1 SGHNT, CDR2 YENEEA. V was shortened by 3 bases and J by 4 bases, with 9 bases between the two germline ends. CDR3: CASSFGTRETQYF. The CDR3 region has the DNA TGTGCCAGCAGCTTTGGGACCAGAGAGACCCAGTACTTC.

This clonotype came up many times. The chain carries TRBV5-4 and TRBJ2-3; D might be TRBD1 (6 bases). In germline, CDR1 is SGHNT, CDR2 YYREEE (reference sequence). V was clipped by 7 bases and J by 7 bases, with 25 bases between them. The CDR3 covers 16 residues. CDR3 protein: CASSQDIPSGTNTQYF. The CDR3 region has the DNA TGTGCCAGCTCCCAGGATATACCCTCCGGGACAAATACGCAGTATTTT. The full variable domain, in which reference TRBV5-4 and TRBJ2-3 provide the parts outside the CDR3, is ETGVTQSPTHLIKTRGQQVTLRCSSQSGHNTVSWYQQALGQGPQFIFQYYREEENGRGNFPPRFSGLQFPNYSSELNVNALELDDSALYLCASSQDIPSGTNTQYFGPGTRLTVL.